Presented here are 8 T cell receptor beta chains from one specimen sequenced in a study of blood T cell repertoires in COVID-19. Clones were sequenced by immunoSEQ multiplex PCR, and TCRdb holds only the in-frame ones, with some missing. In the table there are some 230,000 clones, about 80% of which are singletons. Sequencing input: peripheral blood. The receptor set was obtained from an older woman with acute or convalescent COVID-19.

The chain combines TRBV5-1 with TRBJ2-1; 8 positions match TRBD1. The J segment lost 1 base and the V segment lost 5 bases, leaving 8 bases of the junction unmatched. The CDR3 consists of 16 residues. From germline, CDR1 is SGHRS and CDR2 YFSETQ. CDR3 DNA sequence: TGCGCCAGCAGTATGACAGGGGTTGTGTCCTACAATGAGCAGTTCTTC. This gives the protein CASSMTGVVSYNEQFF.

This chain's CDR3 is CASSLVRLASGKQETQYF. In DNA, the CDR3 is TGCGCCAGCAGCTTGGTGCGTTTGGCTAGCGGGAAGCAAGAGACCCAGTACTTC. J is TRBJ2-5 and V is TRBV5-1; the match to TRBD2 covers 9 bases. This CDR3 comprises 18 residues. The V gene's germline CDR1 is SGHRS and CDR2 YFSETQ. V lost 0 bases and J lost 2; bases outside the gene matches: 11.

In nucleotides, the CDR3 is TGTGCCAGTACGGGGTACACTGAAGCTTTCTTT. It yields the protein CASTGYTEAFF. The chain combines TRBV19 with TRBJ1-1; D uncertain. Deletions cut 7 bases from V and 3 bases from J, with 6 bases between. CDR3 length equals 11 residues. In germline, CDR1 is LNHDA, CDR2 SQIVND (reference sequence).

The rearrangement joins TRBV2 to TRBJ2-4; 9 bases are a match to TRBD2. CDR1 and CDR2 (germline): SNHLY, FYNNEI. Trimming cost V 6 bases and J 0 bases; bases outside gene matches: 15. The CDR3 is 19 amino acids. The DNA for the CDR3 is TGTGCCAGCAGGACGGGGGTAGCGGGGGCCCCGAGAGCCAAAAACATTCAGTACTTC. Protein sequence: CASRTGVAGAPRAKNIQYF.

The chain has TRBV28 and TRBJ2-2, with TRBD2 matching 7 bases. The CDR3 runs 17 residues. Trimming at V came to 6 bases and at J to 5 bases, leaving 15 bases not matched to a gene. The germline gives CDR1 MDHEN, CDR2 SYDVKM. In DNA form, the CDR3 reads TGTGCCAGCAGATCAAAATGGACTAGATCTAATACCGGGGAGCTGTTTTTT. It specifies CASRSKWTRSNTGELFF.

This rearrangement joins TRBV14 to TRBJ1-1; D possibly corresponds to TRBD1 (6 bases). Germline CDR1 SGHDN, CDR2 FVKESK. V lost 0 bases to trimming and J lost 11 bases, with 13 bases between them. The CDR3 totals 13 residues. CDR3 protein: CASSQEKGGRAFF. The CDR3 DNA sequence: TGTGCCAGCAGCCAAGAAAAAGGGGGACGGGCTTTCTTT.

Within the sample, this clone is medium-sized. This chain joins TRBV5-1 and TRBJ1-5, with a tentative D call TRBD1 (5 bases). This CDR3 comprises 16 residues. Germline-derived CDR1 and CDR2 are SGHRS and YFSETQ. V was pared by 0 bases and J by 1 base, with 11 bases between. CDR3 sequence (DNA): TGCGCCAGCAGCTTGGGACAGCTGGGGAGCAATCAGCCCCAGCATTTT. Its protein product is CASSLGQLGSNQPQHF. Combining the CDR3 with reference TRBV5-1 and TRBJ1-5 gives the whole variable domain KAGVTQTPRYLIKTRGQQVTLSCSPISGHRSVSWYQQTPGQGLQFLFEYFSETQRNKGNFPGRFSGRQFSNSRSEMNVSTLELGDSALYLCASSLGQLGSNQPQHFGDGTRLSIL.

The genes are TRBV7-9 and TRBJ2-3; D call uncertain. V was trimmed by 8 bases and J by 0 bases, leaving 9 bases between them. The length of the CDR3 is 13 residues. Looked up from germline, CDR1 is SEHNR and CDR2 is FQNEAQ (reference sequence). CDR3: CASPATSTDTQYF. For the CDR3, the DNA is TGTGCCAGCCCAGCGACTAGCACAGATACGCAGTATTTT.